The rows below give T cell receptor beta chains drawn from one sample of a study of T cell responses to AZD1222 COVID-19 vaccine. Libraries were prepared by immunoSEQ multiplex PCR; TCRdb keeps only in-frame clonotypes and omits some of them. In the table there are 40,000 to 60,000 clones, more than 65% of which are singletons. Sequenced material: peripheral blood, taken on day 0 of MenACWY control vaccination. The source is an adult in good health. CDR3s include the opening cysteine and the closing phenylalanine or tryptophan. Each record gives: J gene, D gene, V gene, clone size, CDR3 DNA, CDR3 protein. The D gene is left open where the match is weak. Size is stated for part of the rows, as once, few or many counts, or as a class when the clone is expanded.

>TRBJ2-7|.|TRBV10-2|.
TGCGCCAGCAGTGATGGTCTGGGAAGACGACTAGTTCTGCACGAGCAGTACTTC
CASSDGLGRRLVLHEQYF
>TRBJ2-3|TRBD2|TRBV6-5|.
TGTGCCAGCAGTTACTCCGGCAGCGGGGAAGATACGCAGTATTTT
CASSYSGSGEDTQYF
>TRBJ1-1|.|TRBV23-1|.
TGCGCCAGCAGTCCCCGCTGGGTGAACACTGAAGCTTTCTTT
CASSPRWVNTEAFF
>TRBJ1-1|.|TRBV6-5|once
TGTGCCAGCAGTTCCCAGGGAGGGAGCACTGAAGCTTTCTTT
CASSSQGGSTEAFF
>TRBJ1-2|TRBD1|TRBV30|.
TGTGCCGGGATCGCGAGGGGCGGGACAGAGTCTCCTAACTATGGCTACACCTTC
CAGIARGGTESPNYGYTF
>TRBJ2-2|.|TRBV6-1|.
TGTGCCAGCAGTGAGACCGTGACCGGGGAGCTGTTTTTT
CASSETVTGELFF
>TRBJ2-5|TRBD2|TRBV9|.
TGTGCCAGCAGCGTAGGGACTAGCGGGGGACAAGAGACCCAGTACTTC
CASSVGTSGGQETQYF
>TRBJ2-3|TRBD2|TRBV6-6|.
TGTGCCAGCAGTCGGTCGCCCGGGACTAGCTCTGTGTGGACGCAGTATTTT
CASSRSPGTSSVWTQYF
>TRBJ1-6|.|TRBV5-1|few
TGCGCCAGCAGCCCTATGGGAGCGAATTCACCCCTCCACTTT
CASSPMGANSPLHF
>TRBJ1-4|.|TRBV28|.
TGTGCCAGCACCGCAGGGGTTGAAAAACTGTTTTTT
CASTAGVEKLFF
>TRBJ1-4|.|TRBV18|.
TGTGCCAGCTCACCATTCTCCGGTAATGAAAAACTGTTTTTT
CASSPFSGNEKLFF
>TRBJ2-3|TRBD2|TRBV9|.
TGTGCCAGCAGCGCACGGGAGGGCCATCGAGATACGCAGTATTTT
CASSAREGHRDTQYF
>TRBJ1-1|TRBD1|TRBV30|.
TGTGCCTGGAGTGCCTACAGGGGGCGGTTGAACACTGAAGCTTTCTTT
CAWSAYRGRLNTEAFF
>TRBJ2-2|TRBD2|TRBV3-1/TRBV3-2|.
TGTGCCAGCAGCCAGTCCTTTACTAGCGGGAGCCACGGGGAGCTGTTTTTT
CASSQSFTSGSHGELFF
>TRBJ1-1|.|TRBV5-1|.
TGCGCCAGCAGCTTGGTGGCAGGCACTGAAGCTTTCTTT
CASSLVAGTEAFF
>TRBJ2-1|TRBD2|TRBV6-5|few
TGTGCCAGCAGTTCGGGATCAGCGGGAGGGCCAAATAAGCAGTTCTTC
CASSSGSAGGPNKQFF
>TRBJ1-2|.|TRBV2|.
TGTGCCAGCAGTGAATGGGCCTATGGCTACACCTTC
CASSEWAYGYTF
>TRBJ2-7|.|TRBV10-3|.
TGTGCCATCAGTGATTCCTACGAGCAGTACTTC
CAISDSYEQYF
>TRBJ1-2|.|TRBV6-5|.
TGTGCCAGCAGTCTCCATCTTGACAGCGAGTATGGCTACACCTTC
CASSLHLDSEYGYTF
>TRBJ2-3|.|TRBV18|.
TGTGCCAGCTCACCACAGCATGGCGCGACAGATACGCAGTATTTT
CASSPQHGATDTQYF
>TRBJ2-5|.|TRBV12-3/TRBV12-4|.
TGTGCCAGCAGTCCTAAGGGCCGAGAGACCCAGTACTTC
CASSPKGRETQYF
>TRBJ2-2|.|TRBV6-5|.
TGTGCCAGCAGTCCGGGAGACACCGGGGAGCTGTTTTTT
CASSPGDTGELFF
>TRBJ2-1|.|TRBV25-1|.
TGTGCCAGCAGCCCAAGGGAGCGCCAGGACAATGAGCAGTTCTTC
CASSPRERQDNEQFF
>TRBJ1-1|TRBD1|TRBV5-1|.
TGCGCCAGCAGCTTCCGACAGGGGCCGAACACTGAAGCTTTCTTT
CASSFRQGPNTEAFF
>TRBJ2-3|TRBD1|TRBV5-4|once
TGTGCCAGCAGCACAGGGGGCGGTGTAGATACGCAGTATTTT
CASSTGGGVDTQYF
>TRBJ2-5|TRBD2|TRBV10-2|.
TGCGTCAGCAGTGAACGGCGGGGGGGGTACCAAGAGACCCAGTACTTC
CVSSERRGGYQETQYF
>TRBJ2-1|.|TRBV5-6|.
TGTGCCAGCAGCTTGGGCCAGGAAAATGAGCAGTTCTTC
CASSLGQENEQFF
>TRBJ2-1|TRBD1|TRBV6-5|.
TGTGCCAGCAGAGACAGGGGGTTTGAGCAGTTCTTC
CASRDRGFEQFF
>TRBJ2-2|TRBD2|TRBV7-9|.
TGTGCCAGCAGCCCAAGCGGGGCGAACACCGGGGAGCTGTTTTTT
CASSPSGANTGELFF
>TRBJ1-5|TRBD1|TRBV4-2|many
TGTGCCAGCAGCCAAGGGTTTCGGGACAGTCAGAGAGCCCAGCATTTT
CASSQGFRDSQRAQHF
>TRBJ1-3|TRBD1|TRBV7-9|.
TGTGCCAGCAGCCCCCGGGACAGGCGAACTGGAAACACCATATATTTT
CASSPRDRRTGNTIYF
>TRBJ2-7|.|TRBV6-6|few
TGTGCCAGCAGTTACTCCGAGTTCACCTACGAGCAGTACTTC
CASSYSEFTYEQYF
>TRBJ2-1|.|TRBV29-1|.
TGCAGCGTTGTTACAGCCTACAATGAGCAGTTCTTC
CSVVTAYNEQFF
>TRBJ2-1|.|TRBV25-1|.
TGTGCCAGCAGTGAATATCAGGGGTTTACTTACAATGAGCAGTTCTTC
CASSEYQGFTYNEQFF
>TRBJ1-6|TRBD1|TRBV2|.
TGTGCCAGCAGGAGGACAGGGGGAAGCTCACCCCTCCACTTT
CASRRTGGSSPLHF
>TRBJ2-2|.|TRBV19|.
TGTGCCACACAGGGCCGGGTCCTCACCGGGGAGCTGTTTTTT
CATQGRVLTGELFF
>TRBJ1-2|TRBD1|TRBV29-1|.
TGCAGCGTTGAAGGGACAGGGGTCGGCTACACCTTC
CSVEGTGVGYTF
>TRBJ2-5|.|TRBV7-2|.
TGTGCCAGCAGCTTCAGGGGCAGCGAGACCCAGTACTTC
CASSFRGSETQYF
>TRBJ2-7|.|TRBV18|once
TGTGCCAGCTCACCACTCGATGCCCACGAGCAGTACTTC
CASSPLDAHEQYF
>TRBJ1-5|TRBD1|TRBV28|.
TGTGCCAGCAGGATACAGGGGGGAAGCAATCAGCCCCAGCATTTT
CASRIQGGSNQPQHF
>TRBJ1-4|.|TRBV10-3|.
TGTGCCATCAGTACAGGGAGGGGAAAACTGTTTTTT
CAISTGRGKLFF
>TRBJ2-3|TRBD2|TRBV12-3/TRBV12-4|.
TGTGCCAGCATTCGGGGGGGCACAGATACGCAGTATTTT
CASIRGGTDTQYF
>TRBJ2-3|TRBD2|TRBV15|.
TGTGCCACCAGCGGCACTAGCGGATACACAGATACGCAGTATTTT
CATSGTSGYTDTQYF
>TRBJ2-1|TRBD1|TRBV7-9|.
TGTGCCAGCAGCCTGTTACAGGGGGCGCACAATGAGCAGTTCTTC
CASSLLQGAHNEQFF
>TRBJ2-1|.|TRBV9|.
TGTGCCAGCAGTAGCGGACTTTACAATGAGCAGTTCTTC
CASSSGLYNEQFF
>TRBJ2-5|.|TRBV6-6|.
TGTGCCAGCAGTTACGGGGGGCCCCAAGAGACCCAGTACTTC
CASSYGGPQETQYF
>TRBJ1-2|TRBD1|TRBV11-2|.
TGTGCCAGCAGCCACCTTACAGGGGCCCTAGAACGATACACCTTC
CASSHLTGALERYTF
>TRBJ2-5|.|TRBV7-9|.
TGTGCCAGCAGCTTAGGGGCGGGTCGGGAGACCCAGTACTTC
CASSLGAGRETQYF
>TRBJ1-1|.|TRBV7-2|.
TGTGCCAGCAGCTTAGCGGCAGCCATGAACACTGAAGCTTTCTTT
CASSLAAAMNTEAFF
>TRBJ2-3|.|TRBV7-9|.
TGTGCCAGCAGCCCAGGAGGGAACCAGGGTACGCAGTATTTT
CASSPGGNQGTQYF
>TRBJ2-7|.|TRBV19|.
TGTGCCAGTAGCCTCGGTCAGGGGGAGGTCGAGCAGTACTTC
CASSLGQGEVEQYF
>TRBJ1-6|TRBD1|TRBV5-4|.
TGTGCCAGCAGACACGGGACAGGGTCAGAGTCACCCCTCCACTTT
CASRHGTGSESPLHF
>TRBJ2-7|TRBD2|TRBV14|.
TGTGCCAGCGCGCGGCGGGAGGGATTCGCGCAGTACTTC
CASARREGFAQYF
>TRBJ2-2|.|TRBV6-4|many
TGTGCCAGCAGTGACTCGGGGGCCGGGGAGCTGTTTTTT
CASSDSGAGELFF
>TRBJ2-1|.|TRBV7-2|.
TGTGCCAGCAGCTTAGGCGCTCAAACCTACAATGAGCAGTTCTTC
CASSLGAQTYNEQFF
>TRBJ1-3|.|TRBV9|.
TGTGCCAGCAGCGCCCGTCCCAGCTCTGGAAACACCATATATTTT
CASSARPSSGNTIYF
>TRBJ2-7|.|TRBV19|.
TGTGCCAGTAGTGGGCTCCCCAGTGGCGAGCAGTACTTC
CASSGLPSGEQYF